This TCR beta chain was recovered during a study of T cell responses to AZD1222 COVID-19 vaccine (dated by TCRdb to about 2021). About the full investigation: A total of over 230 trial participants underwent TCR sequencing, of whom about 210 had received two doses of AZD1222 and about 25 had received two doses of the MenACWY control vaccine. Trial participants were enrolled by age into subgroups of 18-55, 56-69 and 70-plus years, and roughly 150, 30 and 60 TCR-sequenced participants, respectively, were included in these subgroups. Findings and caveats that apply to the study as a whole: Epitopes outside the regions mutated in the B.1.351 and B.1.1.7 variants were reportedly recognized by nearly half of the unique spike-specific TCRs. Conclusions about previously exposed vaccinees are limited because only five or six AZD1222 recipients were SARS-CoV-2 seropositive at baseline. Participants were mostly white British and included more females than males, and it was suggested by the authors that clonal diversity may have been underestimated. Because no day 14 peak-response samples were available, repertoires were characterized only after the peak T cell response. CD4 TCRs associated with the vaccine covered the entire spike protein, and the dominant responses were in regions 160-218 and 743-854. The 56-69-year group was small, and its depth increase did not reach significance, likely because of low power. After two AZD1222 doses, spike-specific TCR breadth and depth were significantly higher than at day 0 and than in MenACWY recipients.

The time point label here, explained by the study, means: about 28 days (+/-7) after the second vaccine dose. AZD1222 recipients with second doses at about 4 weeks or about 12 weeks were pooled, because spike-specific TCR depth and breadth did not differ between schedules. The vaccinee samples were drawn from two UK trials, COV001 and COV002, one of which was a single-blind randomized controlled phase 2/3 trial testing AZD1222 (ChAdOx1 nCoV-19) in healthy adults. For TCRbeta chain sequencing, PBMC samples from trial participants were taken at day 0 and at day 28 after the second dose. In the case of this clone: Its antigen is not yet known. Base qualities are not recorded, but no much larger clone differs from it by a single base.

The CDR3 regions of human TCRbeta chains were analyzed by immunosequencing. In the original analysis: Repertoire TCRs were matched against a reference library of SARS-CoV-2-specific TCRs generated with the MIRA antigen-specificity platform. Breadth was defined as the fraction of unique TCRs that were SARS-CoV-2-associated. Depth was defined as the fraction of total T cells that were SARS-CoV-2-associated. Each spike-specific TCR was assigned to its reactive spike region and to a CD4 or CD8 class using the MIRA data. Log10-transformed breadth and depth values were compared by one-way ANOVA with Sidak's multiple comparisons tests. TCRdb retrieved this table from immuneACCESS and kept in-frame rearrangements only. Not all clones are present; in checked studies, unresolved V genes account for under half, and no reason is known for the remainder. That table gives V, J and clone size, and the DNA gave D and trimming. The sample contains 140,000 or so clones, 80% to 95% of them found a single time. Jointly, the top ten make up over 4% of the sample.

For CDR1 and CDR2, the germline V gene lists SGHDT and YYEEEE. Trimming takes 1 base from V and 7 bases from J, and the germline ends sit 15 bases apart. From the cysteine through the phenylalanine, the CDR3 covers 15 amino acids. Solely the CDR3 DNA is kept, with 45 bases framed from the first base. The clonotype comes from an adult who received the AZD1222 COVID-19 vaccine. Sequencing used peripheral blood, obtained 28 days after the second AZD1222 dose. This chain joins TRBV5-6 to TRBJ2-1, and perhaps TRBD2 as D gene, on 5 matching bases. The DNA sequence is TGTGCCAGCAGCTTGTGGGAGCAGCTGAGGAATGAGCAGTTCTTC. It encodes CASSLWEQLRNEQFF. With the rest looked up from the reference TRBV5-6 and TRBJ2-1 genes rather than sequenced, the full variable domain is DAGVTQSPTHLIKTRGQQVTLRCSPKSGHDTVSWYQQALGQGPQFIFQYYEEEERQRGNFPDRFSGHQFPNYSSELNVNALLLGDSALYLCASSLWEQLRNEQFFGPGTRLTVL.